A single sample is the source of the 28 T cell receptor beta chains below, sequenced in a study of TIL therapy for anti-PD-1-resistant metastatic lung cancer. Described time point: pre-treatment sample, taken before nivolumab and TIL therapy. Sequencing used immunoSEQ v3. Clones were sequenced by immunoSEQ multiplex PCR, and TCRdb holds only the in-frame ones, with some missing. The sample includes tens of thousands of clones, roughly 78% of them seen just once. This specimen consisted of blood, obtained at baseline. Receptors originate from a man in his 70s with non-small cell lung cancer.

The chain employs TRBV7-8 and TRBJ2-7, with no clear D. Trimming cost V 5 bases and J 5 bases, with 13 bases left between them. From germline, CDR1 is SGHVS and CDR2 FQNEAQ. This CDR3 comprises 13 residues. CDR3 sequence (DNA): TGTGCCAGCAGCCTAGAACCCGCGGACGAGCAGTACTTC. Its translation is CASSLEPADEQYF.

The chain uses TRBV2 and TRBJ2-6, with 11 positions matching TRBD1. The ends lost 6 bases at V and 3 bases at J; junction bases unmatched: 10. The germline V gene has CDR1 SNHLY and CDR2 FYNNEI. CDR3 length: 18 amino acids. The CDR3 is CASSPTGQGAFGANVLTF. The CDR3 nucleotides read TGTGCCAGCAGCCCCACAGGACAGGGGGCTTTTGGGGCCAACGTCCTGACTTTC.

The CDR3: CASSLERHEQFF. The CDR3 nucleotides read TGTGCCAGCAGCTTGGAGAGACATGAGCAGTTCTTC. The chain is built from TRBV5-8 and TRBJ2-1; D unclear. Trimming removed 0 bases at V and 8 bases at J, with 6 bases between. Germline V gene lookup returns CDR1 SGHTS and CDR2 YDEGEE. The CDR3 covers 12 residues.

The chain joins TRBV6-5 to TRBJ1-1; no clear D. Deletions cut 5 bases from V and 2 bases from J, with 9 bases between. This CDR3 is 13 amino acids long. Per germline, CDR1 MNHEY and CDR2 SVGAGI. The CDR3 protein is CASSQTQNTEAFF. CDR3 in DNA: TGTGCCAGCAGTCAGACACAAAACACTGAAGCTTTCTTT.

The chain couples TRBV19 to TRBJ2-1, with 8 bases aligning to TRBD2. V dropped 8 bases and J dropped 3; count of bases not matched to a gene: 6. The CDR3 covers 14 residues. Germline CDR1 LNHDA, CDR2 SQIVND (reference sequence). This chain's CDR3 is CASHWSGSYNEQFF. The CDR3 DNA reads TGTGCCAGTCATTGGAGCGGGAGCTACAATGAGCAGTTCTTC.

The rearrangement uses TRBV20-1 and TRBJ2-7; TRBD2 agrees at 9 bases. CDR1 is DFQATT, CDR2 SNEGSKA, per germline (reference sequence). The CDR3 is made up of 11 amino acids. The CDR3 sequence: CTGKRGDEQYF. CDR3 DNA sequence: TGCACTGGGAAGCGGGGGGACGAGCAGTACTTC.

V gene TRBV30 combines with J gene TRBJ1-5; possible D gene TRBD1, 5 bases. This CDR3 contains 14 residues. Germline assignment: CDR1 GTSNPN and CDR2 SVGIG (reference sequence). Between the trimmed V and J ends, which lost 1 base and 4 bases, there was a span of 11 bases. The CDR3: CAWSALSGNQPQHF. The CDR3 coding sequence is TGTGCCTGGAGTGCCTTATCAGGGAATCAGCCCCAGCATTTT. Complete variable domain (other parts from reference TRBV30 and TRBJ1-5): SQTIHQWPATLVQPVGSPLSLECTVEGTSNPNLYWYRQAAGRGLQLLFYSVGIGQISSEVPQNLSASRPQDRQFILSSKKLLLSDSGFYLCAWSALSGNQPQHFGDGTRLSIL.

The chain joins TRBV7-9 to TRBJ1-1; D gene uncertain. With 5 bases removed from V and 1 base from J, the gap between germline ends came to 14 bases. Looked up from germline, CDR1 is SEHNR and CDR2 is FQNEAQ (reference sequence). This CDR3 comprises 15 residues. The DNA for the CDR3 is TGTGCCAGCAGCCCGGCGGGGTTCACGAACACTGAAGCTTTCTTT. The encoded protein is CASSPAGFTNTEAFF.

The genes are TRBV5-1 and TRBJ1-5; D is unclear. Germline V gene sequence: CDR1 SGHRS, CDR2 YFSETQ. The ends were cut back, 0 bases at V and 3 bases at J, with 4 bases in the middle. The CDR3 is 13 residues long. CDR3 loop: CASSLDNNQPQHF. As DNA, the CDR3 is TGCGCCAGCAGCTTGGACAACAATCAGCCCCAGCATTTT.

The genes are TRBV20-1 and TRBJ2-7; D is ambiguous. Germline lookup yields CDR1 DFQATT and CDR2 SNEGSKA (reference sequence). Trimming shortened V by 3 bases and J by 3 bases, and 3 bases separated the two germline ends. The CDR3 covers 10 residues. Here the CDR3 reads CSARDYEQYF. CDR3 DNA sequence: TGCAGTGCTAGGGACTACGAGCAGTACTTC.

The V gene is TRBV9, the J gene TRBJ2-2; the D is unclear. Germline V gives CDR1 SGDLS, CDR2 YYNGEE. V shed 0 bases and J shed 2 bases, with 5 bases lying between them. The CDR3 extends over 14 amino acids. CDR3 loop: CASSVGTNTGELFF. The DNA of the CDR3 is TGTGCCAGCAGCGTAGGTACAAACACCGGGGAGCTGTTTTTT.

The chain joins TRBV21-1 to TRBJ2-7; whether TRBD2, the table's D call, matches the DNA was not checked. TRBV21-1 is assigned pseudogene status. The CDR3 runs to 15 residues. The CDR3: CASSPCGSIVYEQYF. Here the CDR3 DNA reads TGTGCCAGCAGCCCCTGCGGGTCGATCGTCTACGAGCAGTACTTC.

The gene calls are TRBV5-1 and TRBJ2-3; 8 bases map to TRBD2. The V gene's germline CDR1 is SGHRS and CDR2 YFSETQ. This CDR3 comprises 21 residues. V lost 0 bases and J lost 0; bases outside the gene matches: 18. The CDR3: CASSLGAGTFTSGPSTDTQYF. CDR3 nucleotide sequence: TGCGCCAGCAGCTTGGGGGCAGGGACATTTACTAGCGGCCCTAGCACAGATACGCAGTATTTT.

The chain has TRBV6-1 and TRBJ2-1, with 11 nucleotides matching TRBD2. The germline CDR1 and CDR2 sequences are MNHNS and SASEGT. J lost 8 bases, V lost 6 bases, and 6 bases had no gene match. The CDR3 has 14 residues. CDR3: CASRTSGSGDEQFF. The CDR3 DNA is TGTGCCAGCAGAACTAGCGGGAGTGGCGATGAGCAGTTCTTC.

This clone showed up just a few times. Other DNA sequences from this sample encode an identical CDR3 as well. J is TRBJ1-5 and V is TRBV5-1; the D is unclear. The length of the CDR3 is 14 residues. The V gene's germline CDR1 is SGHRS and CDR2 YFSETQ. V lost 0 bases and J 0 bases, leaving 4 bases between the germline ends. This CDR3 is CASSLDGSNQPQHF. The CDR3 coding sequence is TGCGCCAGCAGCTTGGACGGTAGCAATCAGCCCCAGCATTTT.

This sequence joins TRBV7-2 and TRBJ1-1; D is unresolved. Trimming took 2 bases from V and 3 from J, leaving 10 bases between them. The CDR3 runs to 14 residues. Germline CDR1 SGHTA, CDR2 FQGNSA. The DNA of the CDR3 is TGTGCCAGCAGCTTAATGTTGAGGGACACTGAAGCTTTCTTT. Its protein is CASSLMLRDTEAFF. The variable domain in full, with the rest retrieved from reference TRBV7-2 and TRBJ1-1, is GAGVSQSPSNKVTEKGKDVELRCDPISGHTALYWYRQSLGQGLEFLIYFQGNSAPDKSGLPSDRFSAERTGGSVSTLTIQRTQQEDSAVYLCASSLMLRDTEAFFGQGTRLTVV.

The rearrangement joins TRBV5-1 to TRBJ1-1, with no clear D. The germline gives CDR1 SGHRS, CDR2 YFSETQ. The CDR3 length is 14 residues. Deletions cut 0 bases from V and 0 bases from J, with 6 bases between. The chain's CDR3 is CASSLGLMNTEAFF. The CDR3 DNA follows: TGCGCCAGCAGCTTGGGACTCATGAACACTGAAGCTTTCTTT.

The CDR3 spells CASSPGPGDRTDTQYF. CDR3 bases: TGTGCCAGCAGCCCCGGACCAGGGGACCGCACAGATACGCAGTATTTT. This chain uses TRBV5-4 with TRBJ2-3; a possible D gene is TRBD1 (6 bases). Germline lookup yields CDR1 SGHNT and CDR2 YYREEE (reference sequence). V was trimmed by 4 bases and J by 1 base, leaving 16 bases between them. The CDR3 spans 16 residues.

The CDR3 sequence: CASSPTGGFNEKLFF. The DNA of the CDR3 is TGTGCCAGCAGCCCGACAGGGGGCTTCAATGAAAAACTGTTTTTT. V is TRBV7-3 and J is TRBJ1-4; 10 nucleotides agree with TRBD1. This CDR3 has 15 residues. CDR1 and CDR2 from the germline V gene are SGHTA and FQGTGA. The V segment lost 5 bases and the J segment 5 bases; nucleotides outside the gene matches: 5.

The chain combines TRBV6-1 with TRBJ2-1; D is unresolved. Germline CDR1 is MNHNS and CDR2 is SASEGT. This CDR3 is built from 15 residues. V lost 1 base and J lost 4, with 11 bases in between. The CDR3 sequence is CASSEGVGGYNEQFF. The CDR3 DNA is TGTGCCAGCAGTGAAGGAGTGGGTGGGTACAATGAGCAGTTCTTC.

This clone occurred once. CDR3 nucleotides: TGTGCCAGCAGCCAAGAAAGGGGGGTAATTCCGAATGGCTACACCTTC. Protein sequence: CASSQERGVIPNGYTF. The chain employs TRBV4-2 and TRBJ1-2; D is perhaps TRBD1 (6 bases). V lost 0 bases, J lost 6 bases, and 17 bases lay in between. The CDR3 sequence is 16 residues long. Germline V gene data show CDR1 as LGHNA and CDR2 as YNFKEQ.

The chain is built from TRBV19 and TRBJ2-1; D remains unclear. The CDR3 length is 14 residues. Trimming pared 4 bases from V and 9 bases from J, leaving 16 bases between. Germline CDR1 is LNHDA and CDR2 is SQIVND (reference sequence). The CDR3 bases are TGTGCCAGTAGTACCGACTTCTCCCAATTTGAGCAGTTCTTC. Protein: CASSTDFSQFEQFF.

This clone was observed once. The V gene is TRBV6-6, the J gene TRBJ2-5; TRBD1 might be the D (6 bases). This CDR3 has 14 residues. Per germline, CDR1 MNHNY and CDR2 SVGAGI (reference sequence). The V end lost 4 bases, the J end lost 5 bases, and 14 bases lay between the germline ends. Here the CDR3 reads CASSSQGSRETQYF. In nucleotides, the CDR3 is TGTGCCAGCAGTTCGCAGGGGAGCCGGGAGACCCAGTACTTC.

The chain combines TRBV10-3 with TRBJ2-1, with TRBD2 matching 12 bases. Germline V gene sequence: CDR1 ENHRY, CDR2 SYGVKD. This CDR3 has 18 residues. With V trimmed by 0 bases and J by 3 bases, 6 bases remained unmatched. In DNA form, the CDR3 reads TGTGCCATCAGTGAGTCGACTAGCGGGAGTATGGGCTACAATGAGCAGTTCTTC. This encodes CAISESTSGSMGYNEQFF.

V is TRBV5-1 and J is TRBJ2-3, with 10 bases lining up with TRBD2. Trimming at V came to 1 base and at J to 4 bases, leaving 6 bases not matched to a gene. The germline gives CDR1 SGHRS, CDR2 YFSETQ. The CDR3 loop spans 16 amino acids. The CDR3 DNA sequence: TGCGCCAGCAGCTTGCCAGGACTAGCGGAAGCAGATACGCAGTATTTT. Its protein is CASSLPGLAEADTQYF. Drawing the rest from reference TRBV5-1 and TRBJ2-3, the complete variable domain is KAGVTQTPRYLIKTRGQQVTLSCSPISGHRSVSWYQQTPGQGLQFLFEYFSETQRNKGNFPGRFSGRQFSNSRSEMNVSTLELGDSALYLCASSLPGLAEADTQYFGPGTRLTVL.

The V call is TRBV6-1, the J call TRBJ2-7; 13 nucleotides match TRBD2. V shed 8 bases and J 3 bases; nucleotides not matched to a gene: 4. Germline V CDR1 and CDR2: MNHNS, SASEGT. The CDR3 has 14 amino acids. CDR3 amino acids: CASWTSGSNYEQYF. CDR3 sequence (DNA): TGTGCCAGCTGGACTAGCGGGAGTAACTACGAGCAGTACTTC.

The genes are TRBV5-1 and TRBJ2-7, with 8 bases fitting TRBD1. The CDR3 has 14 residues. J gave up 0 bases and V 3 bases, and 2 bases lay outside the gene matches. The germline CDR1 and CDR2 sequences are SGHRS and YFSETQ. The CDR3 nucleotides are TGCGCCAGCAGCTGGGACAGGATCTCCTACGAGCAGTACTTC. Protein: CASSWDRISYEQYF.

This clone has more than one count but fewer than ten. The chain employs TRBV4-1 and TRBJ2-7; D is undetermined. The germline gives CDR1 MGHRA, CDR2 YSYEKL. The CDR3 length is 14 residues. V was pared by 2 bases and J by 6 bases, with 14 bases between. The CDR3 reads CASSQLASGVEQYF. The CDR3 nucleotides read TGCGCCAGCAGCCAATTGGCCAGTGGGGTCGAGCAGTACTTC.